This T cell receptor (beta chain) was captured by sequencing in a study of tumor and adjacent non-tumor tissue in lung cancer. Study background: The cohort had approximately 12 adenocarcinoma, a couple of squamous cell and 1 small cell patients. Aged roughly 31 to 80 years, patients included nine to eleven men and roughly 5 women with stage I to III disease. Study outcomes and limitations: In normal lung, the top 100 clones were significantly more dominant than in tumor. Shorter survival was associated with higher TCR diversity in tumors.

Three rounds of nested PCR, following a modified ARM-PCR protocol, produced the TCRbeta library. TCRdb ran MiXCR on the multiplex PCR reads and lists one entry per CDR3 protein. The sample carries approximately 100,000 distinct CDR3 sequences, 65% recorded once. Germline assignment: CDR1 SGHAT and CDR2 FQNNGV. The V gene end was trimmed by 1 base and the J gene end by 3 bases; junction bases not matched to a gene: 2. The CDR3 covers 16 residues. The template was RNA from unsorted bulk tissue. More than 3 cm separated this lung sample from the edge of the tumor. The table lists this clonotype with a few counts. What it binds is unknown.

This TCR was recovered from a man aged 25 to 40 with non-small cell lung cancer. The rearrangement joins TRBV11-2 to TRBJ1-6; 8 positions agree with TRBD1. The sequencing input was distant non-tumor lung tissue. CDR3 protein: CASSLATGGYNSPLHF. The DNA of the CDR3 is TGTGCCAGCAGCTTAGCAACAGGGGGCTATAATTCACCCCTCCACTTT.